Below, one T cell receptor (beta chain) is given with its context. Its antigen is undetermined. Sequenced by immunoSEQ multiplex PCR; TCRdb stores in-frame clones only, minus some. The sample lists about 9,000 clones, roughly 60% occurring once. This sample is drawn from a study of radiation and T cells in renal cell carcinoma. Study-wide points: In blood, top tumor clones expanded by 2 weeks, shrinking by 4.

Sample treatment: 15 Gy SBRT to primary tumor, nephrectomy 4 weeks later. The starting material was tumor tissue, obtained from a patient whose treatment included radiotherapy and nephrectomy. The receptor's source is a woman aged 45-59 years with renal cell carcinoma.

In DNA form, the CDR3 reads TGTGCCAGCAGTCCTGCAGTAGGGGGCCCCTACGAGCAGTACTTC. It yields the protein CASSPAVGGPYEQYF. The chain uses TRBV6-5 and TRBJ2-7, with 7 nucleotides matching TRBD1. CDR1 MNHEY and CDR2 SVGAGI come from the germline V gene. CDR3 length equals 15 residues. Germline trimming cut 5 bases from V and 2 bases from J; bases unmatched to any gene: 9.